This T cell receptor (beta chain) was captured by sequencing in a study of post-analysis software for immune sequencing data. Whole-study results and caveats: Batch-matched samples strongly co-clustered by F measure. A handful of TRBV segments, including TRBV5-6, TRBV5-1 and TRBV20-1, were more frequent in patients than controls.

Germline trimming cut 4 bases from V and 9 bases from J; bases unmatched to any gene: 4. The CDR3 loop spans 13 amino acids. Germline CDR1 is SGDLS and CDR2 is YYNGEE. About this clonotype: Its antigen is as yet unknown.

Sequencing libraries made from TCR beta cDNA carried unique molecular identifiers. It was from about 0.94 to 9.7 million T cells that approximately 500,000 cDNA molecules came. From the PCR reads, TCRdb called clonotypes with MiXCR, one entry per CDR3 protein. The repertoire holds 750,000 to 900,000 distinct CDR3 sequences, under 60% seen once, with roughly 4.9% in the top ten. The rearrangement links TRBV9 to TRBJ1-2; 12 bases map to TRBD1. The source is a girl between 5 and 17 years old with multiple sclerosis. Sequencing was carried out using blood. CDR3 in amino acids: CASSLGQGARYTF. The CDR3 DNA reads as TGTGCCAGCAGCCTGGGACAGGGGGCCCGCTACACCTTC.